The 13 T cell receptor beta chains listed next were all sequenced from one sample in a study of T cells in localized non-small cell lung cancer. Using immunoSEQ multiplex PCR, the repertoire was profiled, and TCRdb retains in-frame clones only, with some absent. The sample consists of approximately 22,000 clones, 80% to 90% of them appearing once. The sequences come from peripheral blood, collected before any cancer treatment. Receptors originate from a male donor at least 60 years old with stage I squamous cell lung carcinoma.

The CDR3 bases are TGTGCCAGCAGCGTGGGACAGGGAGACTATGGCTACACCTTC. The encoded protein is CASSVGQGDYGYTF. This chain links TRBV5-4 with TRBJ1-2; the match to TRBD1 covers 9 bases. The CDR3 is 14 amino acids. The V segment lost 4 bases and the J segment 3 bases; nucleotides outside the gene matches: 4. The germline gives CDR1 SGHNT, CDR2 YYREEE (reference sequence). The variable domain in full, completed from reference TRBV5-4 and TRBJ1-2, reads ETGVTQSPTHLIKTRGQQVTLRCSSQSGHNTVSWYQQALGQGPQFIFQYYREEENGRGNFPPRFSGLQFPNYSSELNVNALELDDSALYLCASSVGQGDYGYTFGSGTRLTVV.

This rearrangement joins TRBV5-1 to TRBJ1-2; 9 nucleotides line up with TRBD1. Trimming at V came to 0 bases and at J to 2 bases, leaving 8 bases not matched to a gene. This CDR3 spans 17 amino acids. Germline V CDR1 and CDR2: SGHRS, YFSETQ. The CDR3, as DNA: TGCGCCAGCAGCTTGGGGAACACAGGGGGCGCAAACTATGGCTACACCTTC. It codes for CASSLGNTGGANYGYTF. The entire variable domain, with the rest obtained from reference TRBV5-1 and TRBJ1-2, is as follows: KAGVTQTPRYLIKTRGQQVTLSCSPISGHRSVSWYQQTPGQGLQFLFEYFSETQRNKGNFPGRFSGRQFSNSRSEMNVSTLELGDSALYLCASSLGNTGGANYGYTFGSGTRLTVV.

Here the CDR3 reads CASSPRLQESGNTIYF. CDR3 bases: TGTGCCAGCTCACCCCGACTTCAAGAGTCTGGAAACACCATATATTTT. This chain links TRBV18 with TRBJ1-3; D remains ambiguous. The V end lost 3 bases, the J end lost 1 base, and 13 bases lay between the germline ends. This CDR3 has 16 residues. CDR1 and CDR2 (germline): KGHSH, LQKENI. Based on the CDR3 plus reference TRBV18 and TRBJ1-3, the full variable domain is NAGVMQNPRHLVRRRGQEARLRCSPMKGHSHVYWYRQLPEEGLKFMVYLQKENIIDESGMPKERFSAEFPKEGPSILRIQQVVRGDSAAYFCASSPRLQESGNTIYFGEGSWLTVV.

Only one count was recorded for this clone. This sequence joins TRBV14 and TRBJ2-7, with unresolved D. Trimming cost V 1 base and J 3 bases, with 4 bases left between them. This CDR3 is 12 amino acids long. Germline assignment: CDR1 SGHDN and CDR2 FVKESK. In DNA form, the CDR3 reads TGTGCCAGCAGCCAAGGCATCTACGAGCAGTACTTC. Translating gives CASSQGIYEQYF.

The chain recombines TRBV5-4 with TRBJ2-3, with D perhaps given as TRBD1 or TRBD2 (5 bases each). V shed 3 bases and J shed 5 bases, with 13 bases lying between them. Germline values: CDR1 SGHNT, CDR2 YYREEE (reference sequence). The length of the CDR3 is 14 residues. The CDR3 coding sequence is TGTGCCAGCAGCTCGGGACCCAGGGAAGATACGCAGTATTTT. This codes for CASSSGPREDTQYF.

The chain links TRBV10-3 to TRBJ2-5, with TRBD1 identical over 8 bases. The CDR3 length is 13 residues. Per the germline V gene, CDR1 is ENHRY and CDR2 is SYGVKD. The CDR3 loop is CTTDRGNQETQYF. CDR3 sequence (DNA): TGTACCACCGACAGGGGAAACCAAGAGACCCAGTACTTC.

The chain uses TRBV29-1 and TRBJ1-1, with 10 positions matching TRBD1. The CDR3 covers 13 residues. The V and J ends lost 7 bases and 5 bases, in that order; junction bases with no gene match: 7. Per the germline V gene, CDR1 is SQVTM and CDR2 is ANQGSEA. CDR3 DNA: TGCAGCGGCACGACAGGGGGCTCGACTGAAGCTTTCTTT. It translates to CSGTTGGSTEAFF.

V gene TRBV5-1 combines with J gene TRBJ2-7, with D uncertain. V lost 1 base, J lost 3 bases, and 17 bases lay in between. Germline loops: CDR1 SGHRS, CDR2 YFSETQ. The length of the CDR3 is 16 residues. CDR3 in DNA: TGCGCCAGCAGCTTGACCCTTATTGGGGTAGGCTACGAGCAGTACTTC. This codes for CASSLTLIGVGYEQYF.

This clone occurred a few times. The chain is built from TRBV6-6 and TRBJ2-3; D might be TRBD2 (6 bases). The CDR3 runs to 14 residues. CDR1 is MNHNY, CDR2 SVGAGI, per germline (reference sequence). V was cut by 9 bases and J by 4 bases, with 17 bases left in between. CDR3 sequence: CASSSGREADTQYF. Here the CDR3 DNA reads TGTGCCAGTAGTAGCGGTCGTGAGGCAGATACGCAGTATTTT.

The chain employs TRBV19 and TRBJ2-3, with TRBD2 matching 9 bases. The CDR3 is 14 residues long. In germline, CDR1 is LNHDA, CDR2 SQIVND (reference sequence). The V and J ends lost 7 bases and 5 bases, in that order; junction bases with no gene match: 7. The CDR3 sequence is CASMAGGPGDTQYF. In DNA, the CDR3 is TGTGCCAGTATGGCGGGGGGGCCAGGAGATACGCAGTATTTT.

CDR3: CASSLRPAAGEQYF. In DNA form, the CDR3 reads TGTGCCAGCAGCTTAAGACCCGCCGCTGGCGAGCAGTACTTC. The genes are TRBV7-3 and TRBJ2-7; no firm D call. Trimming pared 1 base from V and 6 bases from J, leaving 13 bases between. Germline loops: CDR1 SGHTA, CDR2 FQGTGA. The CDR3 loop spans 14 amino acids.

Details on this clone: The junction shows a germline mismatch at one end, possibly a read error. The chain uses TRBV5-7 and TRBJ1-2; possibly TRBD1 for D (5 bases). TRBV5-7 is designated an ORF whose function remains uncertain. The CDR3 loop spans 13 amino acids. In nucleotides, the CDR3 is TGCGCCACCAGCTTGGGGAAGGGGAAGGGCTACACCTTC. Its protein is CATSLGKGKGYTF.

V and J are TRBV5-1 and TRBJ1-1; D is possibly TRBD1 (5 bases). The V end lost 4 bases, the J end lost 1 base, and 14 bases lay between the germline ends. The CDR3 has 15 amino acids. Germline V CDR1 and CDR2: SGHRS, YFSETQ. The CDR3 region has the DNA TGCGCCAGCAGCGATGCAGGGCAGTGGAACACTGAAGCTTTCTTT. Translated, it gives CASSDAGQWNTEAFF.